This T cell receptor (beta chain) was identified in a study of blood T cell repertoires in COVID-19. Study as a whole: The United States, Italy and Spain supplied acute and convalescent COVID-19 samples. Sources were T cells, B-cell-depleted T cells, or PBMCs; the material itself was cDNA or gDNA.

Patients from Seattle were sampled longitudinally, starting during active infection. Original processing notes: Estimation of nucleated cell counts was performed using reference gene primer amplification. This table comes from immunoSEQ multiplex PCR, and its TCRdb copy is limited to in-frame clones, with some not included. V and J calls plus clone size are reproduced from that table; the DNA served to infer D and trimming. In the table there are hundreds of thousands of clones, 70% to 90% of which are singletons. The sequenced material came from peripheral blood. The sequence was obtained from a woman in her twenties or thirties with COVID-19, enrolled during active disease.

The CDR3 DNA sequence: TGCGCCAGCAGCTTGCTTCTAGCGGGAAACACCGGGGAGCTGTTTTTT. Translating it yields CASSLLLAGNTGELFF. This sequence joins TRBV5-1 and TRBJ2-2, with 9 bases aligning to TRBD2. Germline V gene sequence: CDR1 SGHRS, CDR2 YFSETQ. J gave up 2 bases and V 1 base, and 3 bases lay outside the gene matches. The CDR3 contains 16 residues.